This T cell receptor (beta chain) was sequenced in a study of blood T cells in healthy people across ages (dated by TCRdb to about 2015). Background on the whole study: In model experiments, roughly one uniquely barcoded TCR beta cDNA molecule per two T cells was captured by template switching. The study measured age-related changes in TCR beta repertoire diversity using deep sequencing normalized with unique cDNA molecular identifiers. Donors were grouped into four age groups: young (average approximately 15 years), middle-aged (approximately 41), aged (around 60) and long-lived (over 80). To avoid experimental bias, donors of different ages were distributed randomly across sequencing lanes. For two donors (one aged 18 to 30 and one aged 80 or older), the study analyzed two additional independent replicas of 1 million unique cDNA reads from the same blood draw. The full study reports these points: Estimates of total diversity based on one million sequenced T cells were regarded as lower bounds and as underestimates. Because profiling used bulk unsorted PBMCs, naive and antigen-experienced compartments could not be compared conclusively. Because donor CMV infection status was unknown, age-related changes in expanded clonotypes were potentially confounded. Compared with the aged group, the long-lived group had more naive CD4+ T cells, fewer expanded clones and increased TCR diversity, a pattern suggesting age selection. Observed TCR beta diversity per million T cells fell roughly linearly with age, and a significant reduction was already apparent by age about 38. There was a strong correlation between observed TCR beta diversity and the percentage of naive T cells measured by flow cytometry.

Systemically healthy Caucasian individuals from Russia, over 30 in total and aged roughly 6 to 100 years, were included as donors. Each donor gave around 9 milliliters of peripheral blood, collected into EDTA-treated Vacutainer tubes. Ficoll-Paque density-gradient centrifugation was used to isolate PBMCs, with at least 6.5 million per sample. Total RNA was extracted from PBMCs with Trizol reagent, with at least 6 micrograms obtained per sample. For every donor, an aliquot of PBMCs went through flow cytometry to measure the percentages of naive CD45RAhigh/CD27high T cells. Including the terminal cysteine and phenylalanine, the CDR3 comprises 14 residues. Only the CDR3 region is kept as DNA, spanning 42 bases read in frame from base 1. As encoded in the germline V gene, CDR1 is LGHNT while CDR2 is FRNRAP. A distance of 13 bases separates the germline ends of V and J, which lose 4 bases and 4 bases respectively.

In its sample, this clonotype was seen a few times. Its target antigen remains unknown. No base quality information exists; no much larger clone differs at one position. Libraries came from 5' RACE. For sequencing, an Illumina HiSeq 2500 was employed. The second PCR ran for roughly 7 to 12 cycles and used a J-beta primer mix along with a sample-barcoded 5' primer. Each TCR beta cDNA molecule received a unique molecular identifier from a template-switch 5' adaptor carrying 12 random nucleotides. Each sample yielded at least 2.5 million CDR3-containing paired-end reads. All of the RNA was converted into first-strand cDNA using the Mint cDNA synthesis kit, with a TRBC-specific oligonucleotide serving as the primer. Following uracil-DNA glycosylase treatment, all cDNA underwent a first 18-cycle PCR with the universal primers M1SS and BC2_uni_R. As for how the authors treated the data: Normalization of each sample was performed by random selection of 1 million high-quality reads, each carrying a distinct molecular identifier. Instead of being binned into consensus sequences, reads with shared molecular identifiers were discarded. MiTCR, set to a Q25 quality threshold and the strictest error-elimination algorithm, was used for CDR3 identification, clonotype clustering and error correction. Lower-bound total TCR beta diversity was estimated with a nonparametric unseen species model using Euler transformation. The public reads were reprocessed in TCRdb via fastp at Q25 and MiXCR, keeping in-frame beta chains. Here each entry gathers all rows of one CDR3 protein and keeps the most common genes and DNA. TCRdb assigned the V and J calls; the authors' analysis was not used. A total of approximately 1.5 million distinct CDR3 sequences appear in this sample, approximately 43% of them only once. The ten biggest clones cover 4% of the sample.

Recombination linked TRBV12-5 to TRBJ2-5, and TRBD1 may be the D gene, going by 5 matching bases. This receptor was taken from a woman between 18 and 29 years old in good health. Sequencing input: blood. The CDR3 region: CASGSLRDAETQYF. The base sequence is TGTGCTAGTGGTTCCCTCAGGGATGCAGAGACCCAGTACTTC.